This T cell receptor (beta chain) was sequenced for a study of molecular identifiers for immune sequencing clone quantification. The study's findings and limits: With a barcode shared among identical TCR molecules, highly expanded clone sizes could be underestimated.

To note about this clonotype: The target antigen is unknown.

Bulk TCR libraries used previously described methods and listed TCR primers. TCRdb re-called the PCR reads through MiXCR, storing one row per CDR3 protein. The sample has roughly 100,000 distinct CDR3 sequences, 30% to 35% seen once. Germline CDR1 SGHDN, CDR2 FVKESK. The V gene lost 0 bases and the J gene lost 2 bases, with 11 bases spanning the gap. The CDR3 covers 15 residues. Sorted naive CD8 T cells, roughly 19,000 to 1,100,000, were sequenced from 10%, 30% or 50% RNA. Sequenced material: naive CD8+ T cells from blood, with Jurkat cell RNA spiked in. As for subset: FACS-sorted CD8+CD4-CCR7+CD45RA+ naive T cells. This clonotype was sampled from a human donor in good health. Some libraries in this study had Jurkat cell RNA spiked in. The chain combines TRBV14 with TRBJ2-7, with a weak D call TRBD2 (5 bases). CDR3 bases: TGTGCCAGCAGCCAAGACGGAGGAAGGGCCTACGAGCAGTACTTC. It specifies CASSQDGGRAYEQYF.